What follows is one T cell receptor beta chain and its context. A read error may explain this, as a much larger clone is one base away. The sample is drawn from a study of T cells after yellow fever vaccination. Via MiXCR, TCRdb re-called the 5' RACE reads, giving one row per CDR3 protein. Among 230,000 or so distinct CDR3 sequences, roughly 6.3% were seen once, and the ten largest hold about 1%. The CDR3 is made up of 14 amino acids. Trimming cost V 5 bases and J 2 bases, with 12 bases left between them. This clonotype was sampled from a man aged 25-45 years who received the YFV17D yellow fever vaccine. Sequencing was performed on CD4+ T cells sorted from PBMCs, taken on the day of the yellow fever booster vaccination. This sequence joins TRBV12-3 or TRBV12-4 and TRBJ1-2; TRBD1 is a possible D gene (5 bases). The DNA of the CDR3 is TGTGCCAGCAGTCGGGACTACCTGAACTATGGCTACACCTTC. This translates into CASSRDYLNYGYTF.